Here is one T cell receptor beta chain with its context. Its antigen is not identified. The CDR3 runs to 15 residues. Germline CDR1 is ENHRY and CDR2 is SYGVKD. Trimming removed 3 bases from V and 0 bases from J, with 10 bases in between. The sample belongs to a study of shared clonotypes between healthy human individuals. Study in general: Donor composition was a couple of women and a few men, aged 18 to 49.

TCRdb's copy holds only in-frame clones and misses some; the assay was immunoSEQ multiplex PCR. The data contain some 2,000,000 clones, approximately 96% of them singletons. Findings and caveats of the study: Few donors restricted represented genetic and exposure-history diversity.

Material for sequencing was naive CD4+ T cells sorted from blood. This sample's subset: CD45RA+ positively selected. The sequence came from a man between 18 and 35 years old in good health. J is TRBJ2-3 and V is TRBV10-3; unclear D gene. CDR3 coding DNA: TGTGCCATCAGTGACCAGCATTCTAGCACAGATACGCAGTATTTT. Translated, it gives CAISDQHSSTDTQYF.